This passage covers 24 T cell receptor beta chains from one sample sequenced in a study of blood T cells in healthy people across ages. Sample-barcoded 5' priming and a J-beta primer mix drove a second PCR of roughly 7 to 11 cycles. TCRdb independently ran MiXCR on the 5' RACE reads; one entry per CDR3 protein. The table lists over a million distinct CDR3 sequences, roughly 40% of them singletons. The sample comprised blood. These receptors were taken from a woman under 30 in good health.

The chain carries TRBV15 and TRBJ2-4, with TRBD1 as a possible D gene (6 bases). The end of the DNA aligns better with TRBJ2-7, so the J call may be wrong. Germline-derived CDR1 and CDR2 are LNHNV and YYDKDF (reference sequence). The CDR3 runs to 16 residues. DNA of the CDR3: TGTGCCACCAGCACCGGGACACGGGTCCTGGACTACGAGCAGTACTTC. Translating it yields CATSTGTRVLDYEQYF.

J is TRBJ1-2 and V is TRBV20-1; 9 bases align to TRBD1. V was pared by 3 bases and J by 5 bases, with 7 bases of the junction left unmatched. CDR1 and CDR2 from the germline V gene are DFQATT and SNEGSKA (reference sequence). The CDR3 contains 14 residues. The CDR3 sequence: CSASPGTGLYGYTF. In DNA form, the CDR3 reads TGCAGTGCTAGCCCCGGGACAGGGCTGTATGGCTACACCTTC.

The CDR3 DNA is TGTGCCAGCAGCCAAATCGTGGCGGTTATATCCTACAATGAGCAGTACTTC. As protein: CASSQIVAVISYNEQYF. The V and J genes are TRBV7-2 and TRBJ2-1; D ambiguous. The last part of the DNA fits TRBJ2-7 better; the J call may be wrong. The CDR3 contains 17 residues. Germline-derived CDR1 and CDR2 are SGHTA and FQGNSA.

The V gene is TRBV18, the J gene TRBJ1-1; TRBD1 is a possible D gene (5 bases). Trimming shortened V by 2 bases and J by 2 bases, and 12 bases separated the two germline ends. Germline V gene sequence: CDR1 KGHSH, CDR2 LQKENI. This CDR3 spans 15 amino acids. CDR3 amino acids: CASSPIRDLNTEAFF. As DNA, the CDR3 is TGTGCCAGCTCACCAATCCGGGACTTAAACACTGAAGCTTTCTTT.

There are a few counts of this clonotype. The V and J genes are TRBV29-1 and TRBJ1-1; 7 nucleotides agree with TRBD1. J was trimmed by 1 base and V by 6 bases; bases with no gene match: 8. The length of the CDR3 is 14 residues. Germline values: CDR1 SQVTM, CDR2 ANQGSEA. The CDR3 DNA sequence: TGCAGCGTGGCTTGGGGACAGCCGAACACTGAAGCTTTCTTT. This codes for CSVAWGQPNTEAFF.

This clonotype was recorded a few times. The chain recombines TRBV24-1 with TRBJ2-5, with 10 bases that match TRBD1. The germline V gene has CDR1 KGHDR and CDR2 SFDVKD. The CDR3 has 14 amino acids. With 4 bases clipped from V and 11 bases from J, the junction kept 9 bases outside the gene matches. CDR3 DNA: TGTGCCACCAGTGACCGGGACAGGGGATATGAGCAGTACTTC. This sequence encodes CATSDRDRGYEQYF.

J is TRBJ2-3 and V is TRBV2; D ambiguous. The CDR3 loop spans 13 amino acids. Germline V gives CDR1 SNHLY, CDR2 FYNNEI. V lost 4 bases to trimming and J lost 8 bases, with 13 bases between them. CDR3 in amino acids: CASSASGPGTQYF. The CDR3 DNA follows: TGTGCCAGCAGTGCCAGTGGCCCTGGTACGCAGTATTTT. Full variable domain (outside the CDR3, taken from reference TRBV2 and TRBJ2-3): EPEVTQTPSHQVTQMGQEVILRCVPISNHLYFYWYRQILGQKVEFLVSFYNNEISEKSEIFDDQFSVERPDGSNFTLKIRSTKLEDSAMYFCASSASGPGTQYFGPGTRLTVL.

This clonotype was recorded a few times. The DNA for the CDR3 is TGTGCCATCAGTGAGGAGACTAGCGGGAGTCGCGGAGAGACCCAGTACTTC. Its protein product is CAISEETSGSRGETQYF. This chain joins TRBV10-3 and TRBJ2-5, with 12 bases identical to TRBD2. The V and J ends lost 2 bases and 4 bases, in that order; junction bases with no gene match: 8. This CDR3 spans 17 amino acids. Germline CDR1 is ENHRY and CDR2 is SYGVKD.

This chain connects TRBV29-1 to TRBJ1-2; D is unresolved. CDR1 and CDR2 from the germline V gene are SQVTM and ANQGSEA. The V end lost 4 bases, the J end lost 7 bases, and 10 bases lay between the germline ends. The CDR3 runs 11 residues. CDR3 sequence reads: CSVAPSPGYTF. CDR3 DNA sequence: TGCAGCGTTGCCCCCAGCCCTGGCTACACCTTC.

The chain uses TRBV3-1 and TRBJ2-7; D may be TRBD1 (6 bases). The J call is doubtful: the DNA matches TRBJ2-4 better. The CDR3 is 16 residues long. Germline V gives CDR1 LGHDT, CDR2 YNNKEL (reference sequence). The CDR3 sequence: CASSHPRRGDKNIQYF. CDR3 coding DNA: TGTGCCAGCAGCCACCCCCGCAGGGGAGACAAAAACATTCAGTACTTC.

The chain joins TRBV6-1 to TRBJ2-2; 8 bases are a match to TRBD1. V trimming: 4 bases; J trimming: 4 bases; junction bases outside the gene matches: 5. Germline V gene lookup returns CDR1 MNHNS and CDR2 SASEGT. The CDR3 is 15 residues long. The CDR3 sequence: CASSAQGAGTGELFF. CDR3 sequence (DNA): TGTGCCAGCAGTGCCCAGGGGGCGGGCACCGGGGAGCTGTTTTTT.

This sequence joins TRBV7-2 and TRBJ2-1; 15 nucleotides align to TRBD2. This CDR3 has 17 amino acids. J lost 8 bases, V lost 5 bases, and 10 bases had no gene match. CDR1 and CDR2 from the germline V gene are SGHTA and FQGNSA. For the CDR3, the DNA is TGTGCCAGCAGCCACCGGACTAGCGGGGGGGGTGGTGATGAGCAGTTCTTC. Its translation: CASSHRTSGGGGDEQFF.

This clonotype was observed a handful of times. The V gene is TRBV5-1, the J gene TRBJ2-1; TRBD2 matches at 13 bases. The V gene end was trimmed by 5 bases and the J gene end by 2 bases; junction bases not matched to a gene: 10. Looked up from germline, CDR1 is SGHRS and CDR2 is YFSETQ. This CDR3 has 18 residues. CDR3 region: CASSPGTGLAGAYNEQFF. The CDR3 bases are TGCGCCAGCAGTCCAGGAACCGGACTAGCGGGGGCCTACAATGAGCAGTTCTTC. The full variable domain, in which reference TRBV5-1 and TRBJ2-1 provide the parts outside the CDR3, is KAGVTQTPRYLIKTRGQQVTLSCSPISGHRSVSWYQQTPGQGLQFLFEYFSETQRNKGNFPGRFSGRQFSNSRSEMNVSTLELGDSALYLCASSPGTGLAGAYNEQFFGPGTRLTVL.

This clonotype has only a few counts. The CDR3 nucleotides are TGCAGCGTGGACCGCACAGATACGCAGTATTTT. It yields the protein CSVDRTDTQYF. The chain joins TRBV29-1 to TRBJ2-3; D ambiguous. Looked up from germline, CDR1 is SQVTM and CDR2 is ANQGSEA. The V end lost 6 bases, the J end lost 1 base, and 5 bases lay between the germline ends. The CDR3 is 11 amino acids.

V and J are TRBV27 and TRBJ1-2, with a possible D match to TRBD1 (6 bases). The V and J ends lost 6 bases and 4 bases respectively, with 15 bases between them. The germline V gene encodes CDR1 MNHEY and CDR2 SMNVEV (reference sequence). The CDR3 length is 14 residues. The CDR3 DNA reads as TGTGCCAGCAGGGTGACAGGTACGGCCTATGGCTACACCTTC. Amino acid sequence: CASRVTGTAYGYTF.

The V call is TRBV6-5, the J call TRBJ1-4, with D possibly matching TRBD1 (6 bases). CDR3 size: 15 residues. CDR1 and CDR2 (germline): MNHEY, SVGAGI. Trimming left V 5 bases short and J 8 bases short, with 18 bases between. Here the CDR3 reads CASSPLGGTGEKLFF. CDR3 DNA: TGTGCCAGCAGTCCGCTAGGGGGGACGGGGGAAAAACTGTTTTTT.

This clonotype has only a few counts. The chain couples TRBV18 to TRBJ2-7, with 8 bases lining up with TRBD1. Losses at the gene ends were 6 bases for V and 0 bases for J; bases not matched to a gene: 7. This CDR3 comprises 15 residues. CDR1 is KGHSH, CDR2 LQKENI, per germline. The CDR3 nucleotides read TGTGCCAGCTCGTCAAGACAGGGGAGCTCCTACGAGCAGTACTTC. Residues: CASSSRQGSSYEQYF.

The chain recombines TRBV7-2 with TRBJ2-1; 8 bases fit TRBD2. The CDR3 has 18 amino acids. The V gene's germline CDR1 is SGHTA and CDR2 FQGNSA. The ends lost 1 base at V and 0 bases at J; junction bases unmatched: 8. In DNA, the CDR3 is TGTGCCAGCAGCTTAGTGGCTAGCGGGCTCAGCTCCTACAATGAGCAGTTCTTC. Its protein is CASSLVASGLSSYNEQFF.

A few counts support this clonotype. The chain employs TRBV12-3 or TRBV12-4 and TRBJ2-2; 14 nucleotides match TRBD2. This CDR3 contains 15 residues. V shed 6 bases and J 5 bases; nucleotides not matched to a gene: 2. This CDR3 reads CASRGLAGGTGELFF. CDR3 nucleotide sequence: TGTGCCAGCAGAGGACTAGCGGGGGGAACCGGGGAGCTGTTTTTT.

This clonotype has a handful of counts. The V call is TRBV20-1, the J call TRBJ2-7; 8 bases are a match to TRBD2. The germline V gene encodes CDR1 DFQATT and CDR2 SNEGSKA (reference sequence). This CDR3 is built from 15 residues. V dropped 3 bases and J dropped 0; count of bases not matched to a gene: 7. Here the CDR3 reads CSASSPGGSSYEQYF. The CDR3 bases are TGCAGTGCTAGTTCTCCGGGAGGGAGCTCCTACGAGCAGTACTTC.

CDR3 sequence: CASSPFLSYEQYF. CDR3 nucleotides: TGTGCCAGTAGTCCTTTTCTTTCCTACGAGCAGTACTTC. The rearrangement joins TRBV19 to TRBJ2-7; no clear D gene. The CDR3 is 13 amino acids. The germline CDR1 and CDR2 sequences are LNHDA and SQIVND (reference sequence). V was pared by 5 bases and J by 1 base, with 9 bases between.

V is TRBV7-9 and J is TRBJ2-5; possibly TRBD2 for D (5 bases). V lost 6 bases, J lost 11 bases, and 28 bases lay in between. This CDR3 region has 16 residues. CDR1 is SEHNR and CDR2 is FQNEAQ in the germline V gene (reference sequence). The CDR3 region has the DNA TGTGCCAGCAGGCCCACTCGAGCGGAGACCTACAATGAGCAGTACTTC. Amino acid sequence: CASRPTRAETYNEQYF.

This chain joins TRBV27 and TRBJ2-1, with TRBD2 matching over 11 bases. V lost 4 bases to trimming and J lost 7 bases; unmatched junction nucleotides: 24. Germline lookup yields CDR1 MNHEY and CDR2 SMNVEV (reference sequence). This CDR3 has 21 residues. CDR3 amino acids: CASSSLSSWVYLAGGGNEQFF. The CDR3, as DNA: TGTGCCAGCAGTTCCCTCTCCTCGTGGGTTTACCTAGCGGGGGGCGGGAATGAGCAGTTCTTC.

This clonotype was detected only a few times. The J gene is TRBJ2-1, the V gene TRBV4-1, with 10 bases that match TRBD2. V was clipped by 1 base and J by 0 bases; unmatched bases: 12. Germline-derived CDR1 and CDR2 are MGHRA and YSYEKL. The CDR3 has 20 amino acids. CDR3 coding DNA: TGCGCCAGCAGCCAAGTCGCTTCCGTAGCGGGAGGCCGCTCCTACAATGAGCAGTTCTTC. The encoded protein is CASSQVASVAGGRSYNEQFF.